These 2 T cell receptor beta chains were all obtained from the same sample, sequenced in a study of cytomegalovirus exposure and HLA in healthy donors. Only in-frame clones appear in the TCRdb table, and some are missing; sequencing was by immunoSEQ multiplex PCR. The sample contains 150,000 to 200,000 clones, about 89% of which appear only once. The specimen sequenced was PBMCs. Receptor source: a man aged 30 to 39 in good health and CMV-seropositive.

The chain uses TRBV7-9 and TRBJ2-1; TRBD1 agrees at 11 bases. V shed 7 bases, J shed 1 base, and the junction held 6 bases outside the gene matches. Germline CDR1 and CDR2: SEHNR and FQNEAQ (reference sequence). This CDR3 is 16 amino acids long. DNA for the CDR3: TGTGCCAGCACTCTAGGGACAGGGGGTTCCTACAATGAGCAGTTCTTC. Residues: CASTLGTGGSYNEQFF.

The gene calls are TRBV10-3 and TRBJ2-1; 11 positions match TRBD2. The CDR3 is 14 residues long. Germline V gene data show CDR1 as ENHRY and CDR2 as SYGVKD. V lost 8 bases to trimming and J lost 6 bases; unmatched junction nucleotides: 6. This CDR3 reads CAIGTSGKANEQFF. The CDR3 DNA sequence: TGTGCCATCGGGACTAGCGGAAAGGCCAATGAGCAGTTCTTC.